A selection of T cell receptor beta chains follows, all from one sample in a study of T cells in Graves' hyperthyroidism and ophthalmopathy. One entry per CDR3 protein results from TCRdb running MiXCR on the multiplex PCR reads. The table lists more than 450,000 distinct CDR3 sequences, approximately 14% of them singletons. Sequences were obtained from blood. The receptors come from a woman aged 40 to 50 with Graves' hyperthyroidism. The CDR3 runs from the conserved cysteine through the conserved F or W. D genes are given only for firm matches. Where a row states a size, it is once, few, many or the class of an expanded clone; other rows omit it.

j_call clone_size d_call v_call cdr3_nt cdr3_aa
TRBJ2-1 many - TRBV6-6 TGTGCCAGCAGTTACGAAGCTACCTACAATGAGCAGTTCTTC CASSYEATYNEQFF
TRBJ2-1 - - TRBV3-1 TGTGCCAGCAGCCCAGTACAGAGATACAATGAGCAGTTCTTC CASSPVQRYNEQFF
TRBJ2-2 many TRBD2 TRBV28 TGTGCCATCGCTCCAGCGGGAGCTCGGAACACCGGGGAGCTGTTTTTT CAIAPAGARNTGELFF
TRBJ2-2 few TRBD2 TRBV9 TGTGCCAGCAGCTTGGGACTAGAAAGCACCGGGGAGCTGTTTTTT CASSLGLESTGELFF
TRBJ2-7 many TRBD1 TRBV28 TGTGCCAGCAGTTTTGCGTCGAGGGGACAGGGGGCGTCCTACGAGCAGTACTTC CASSFASRGQGASYEQYF
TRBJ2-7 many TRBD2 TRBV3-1 TGTGCCAGCAGCCAAGGACTAGCGGGAATCCAGCAGTACTTC CASSQGLAGIQQYF
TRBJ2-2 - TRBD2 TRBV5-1 TGCGCCAGCAGCTTGGCCTGGCTAGCGGGCATGTCGGGCACCGGGGAGCTGTTTTTT CASSLAWLAGMSGTGELFF
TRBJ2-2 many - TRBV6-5 TGTGCCAGTGGCCAGAGGTACACCGGGGAGCTGTTTTTT CASGQRYTGELFF
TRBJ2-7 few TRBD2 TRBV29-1 TGCAGCGTTAAAGCGGGAGGAAGGTACGAGCAGTACTTC CSVKAGGRYEQYF
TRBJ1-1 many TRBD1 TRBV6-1 TGTGCCAGCATTTTAAGACAGGGGAACACTGAAGCTTTCTTT CASILRQGNTEAFF
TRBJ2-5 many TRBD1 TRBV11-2 TGTGCCAGCAGTCACGGACAGGGGAGCCAAGAGACCCAGTACTTC CASSHGQGSQETQYF
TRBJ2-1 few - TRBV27 TGTGCCAGCCAATTCCCGGGTAAACTAGGCCCTGAGCAGTTCTTC CASQFPGKLGPEQFF
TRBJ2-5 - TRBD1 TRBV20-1 TGCAGTGCACCCGTGAGGCAGGGGGCCCAAGAGACCCAGTACTTC CSAPVRQGAQETQYF
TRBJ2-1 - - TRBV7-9 TGTGCCAGCAGCTTAGGTTCTGGCGGGTACCTTAACAATGAGCAGTTCTTC CASSLGSGGYLNNEQFF
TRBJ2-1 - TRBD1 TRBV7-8 TGTGCCAGCGGCGTTGGGACAGTATCCTACAATGAGCAGTTCTTC CASGVGTVSYNEQFF
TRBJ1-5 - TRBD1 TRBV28 TGTGCCAGCAGGAAAGACAGGGCGCTTTTCTATAGCAATCAGCCCCAGCATTTT CASRKDRALFYSNQPQHF
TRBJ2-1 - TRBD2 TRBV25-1 TGTGCCAGCAGTGCTCTGACTGGGCGACTAGCGGGAGGATACAATGAGCAGTTCTTC CASSALTGRLAGGYNEQFF
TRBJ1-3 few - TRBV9 TGTGCCAGCAGCCCGAATGAGAAGAGCTCTGGAAACACCATATATTTT CASSPNEKSSGNTIYF
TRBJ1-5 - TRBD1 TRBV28 TGTGCCAGCAGCCCTTCGCTGGGCAGACAGACCGGGACAGGGTCAAATCAGCCCCAGCATTTT CASSPSLGRQTGTGSNQPQHF
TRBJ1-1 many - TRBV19 TGTGCCAGTAGTATAGAGGGCGGAGAACCTTGGTGGACTGAAGCTTTCTTT CASSIEGGEPWWTEAFF
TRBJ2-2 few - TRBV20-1 TGCAGTGCTAGAGGGGGGGTCGGGGAGCTGTTTTTT CSARGGVGELFF
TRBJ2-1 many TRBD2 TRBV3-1 TGTGCCAGCAGCCTACTTAGCGGGATTCGACTGGATGAGCAGTTCTTC CASSLLSGIRLDEQFF
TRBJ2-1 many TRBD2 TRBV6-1 TGTGCCAGCAGTCAGGGACTAGCGGGAGGCAATGAGCAGTTCTTC CASSQGLAGGNEQFF
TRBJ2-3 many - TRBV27 TGTGCCAGCAGTCCTCGGGACCCGGGGACCACAGATACGCAGTATTTT CASSPRDPGTTDTQYF
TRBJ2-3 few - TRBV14 TGTGCCAGCAGCCAAAGGAGGGCAGGGATGACAGATACGCAGTATTTT CASSQRRAGMTDTQYF
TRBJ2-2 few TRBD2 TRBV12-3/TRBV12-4 TGTGCCAGCTGGGGGGGCGGGGAGCTGTTTTTT CASWGGGELFF
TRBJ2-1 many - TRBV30 TGTGCCTGGAACCAGATTGGAAGGAGTGAGCAGTTCTTC CAWNQIGRSEQFF
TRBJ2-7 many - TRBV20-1 TGCAGTGCTAGAGTTCCCGCTAAAAGCTCCTACGAGCAGTACTTC CSARVPAKSSYEQYF
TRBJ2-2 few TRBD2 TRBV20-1 TGCAGTGCTCCAGGACTAGCGGGAGAGAACACCGGGGAGCTGTTTTTT CSAPGLAGENTGELFF
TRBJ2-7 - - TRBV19 TGTGCCAGTAGTGTTCCGGGAGACTCCTACGAGCAGTACTTC CASSVPGDSYEQYF
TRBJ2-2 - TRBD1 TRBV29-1 TGCAGCGTTAAAACAGGGGAATCCCACACCGGGGAGCTGTTTTTT CSVKTGESHTGELFF
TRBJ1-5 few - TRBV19 TGTGCCAGTAGTATGGCACAGGGAATCGATCCCCAGCATTTT CASSMAQGIDPQHF
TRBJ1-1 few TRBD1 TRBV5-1 TGCGCCAGCAGTCCTGGGACAGGTCCGAACACTGAAGCTTTCTTT CASSPGTGPNTEAFF